The rows below give T cell receptor beta chains drawn from one sample of a study of CXCR3-negative and CXCR3-positive naive CD8 T cells. From its re-call of the 5' RACE reads, TCRdb lists each CDR3 protein once, without DNA. The sample table includes 100,000 or so distinct CDR3 sequences. Sequencing was done on a sample of naive CXCR3+ CD8+ T cells from blood. Source of these receptors: a human donor in good health. Some clones in this sample may be carry-over from other donors' samples. Each CDR3 is given with its conserved first and last residue. The order of the fields is CDR3 protein, J gene, V gene.

CDR3: CSASPTQRNSYNEQFF; J: TRBJ2-1; V: TRBV20-1
CDR3: CASSPVGGTAYEQYF; J: TRBJ2-7; V: TRBV3-1
CDR3: CAISERTGENSPLHF; J: TRBJ1-6; V: TRBV10-3
CDR3: CASSFLGSNGYTF; J: TRBJ1-2; V: TRBV5-4
CDR3: CASSLDTGGLSYEQYF; J: TRBJ2-7; V: TRBV11-2
CDR3: CSASDRTSPSYNEQFF; J: TRBJ2-1; V: TRBV20-1
CDR3: CSVEDTVSYEQYF; J: TRBJ2-7; V: TRBV29-1
CDR3: CSVVAGGIEQYF; J: TRBJ2-7; V: TRBV29-1
CDR3: CASSQDHNFLAGNLGTQYF; J: TRBJ2-5; V: TRBV4-1
CDR3: CASKEDKFSYEQYF; J: TRBJ2-7; V: TRBV12-3/TRBV12-4
CDR3: CSAHPGLAGADTQYF; J: TRBJ2-3; V: TRBV20-1
CDR3: CASSPPGNQPQHF; J: TRBJ1-5; V: TRBV19
CDR3: CASSVGSGGEQFF; J: TRBJ2-1; V: TRBV9
CDR3: CSAEGLAGGSSSYNEQFF; J: TRBJ2-1; V: TRBV20-1
CDR3: CASSLYGIPSYNEQFF; J: TRBJ2-1; V: TRBV7-2
CDR3: CASTPRQGDTEAFF; J: TRBJ1-1; V: TRBV7-9
CDR3: CASSYPGQVSGGANTGELFF; J: TRBJ2-2; V: TRBV7-6
CDR3: CASRQAHEQYF; J: TRBJ2-7; V: TRBV25-1
CDR3: CSAIESYEQYF; J: TRBJ2-7; V: TRBV20-1
CDR3: CASSGLAGDEVQYF; J: TRBJ2-7; V: TRBV7-9
CDR3: CASSLTGDEQYF; J: TRBJ2-7; V: TRBV7-9
CDR3: CASSSSGNTGELFF; J: TRBJ2-2; V: TRBV12-3/TRBV12-4
CDR3: CASSFSVSSGGTDTQYF; J: TRBJ2-3; V: TRBV28